These 26 T cell receptor beta chains were sequenced from one sample in a study of blood T cell repertoires in COVID-19. Sequencing was performed with immunoSEQ multiplex PCR; in TCRdb, only in-frame clones are kept and a portion is missing. This repertoire shows about 46,000 clones, roughly 86% found once; its top ten account for about 4%. Sequencing used peripheral blood. Receptors originate from an elderly man with active COVID-19.

The V call is TRBV5-1, the J call TRBJ2-5; D unresolved. This CDR3 has 11 residues. Germline V gives CDR1 SGHRS, CDR2 YFSETQ. Trimming removed 6 bases at V and 5 bases at J, with 8 bases between. CDR3 sequence reads: CASIAGETQYF. The CDR3 region has the DNA TGCGCCAGCATAGCCGGGGAGACCCAGTACTTC.

The V call is TRBV5-4, the J call TRBJ2-1; D is unclear. V gave up 0 bases and J gave up 5 bases, with 9 bases separating them. This CDR3 contains 14 residues. Germline V gene lookup returns CDR1 SGHNT and CDR2 YYREEE (reference sequence). This CDR3 reads CASSLDLEDNEQFF. CDR3 DNA: TGTGCCAGCAGCTTGGATCTAGAGGACAATGAGCAGTTCTTC. Full variable domain (remainder filled in from reference TRBV5-4 and TRBJ2-1): ETGVTQSPTHLIKTRGQQVTLRCSSQSGHNTVSWYQQALGQGPQFIFQYYREEENGRGNFPPRFSGLQFPNYSSELNVNALELDDSALYLCASSLDLEDNEQFFGPGTRLTVL.

The rearrangement uses TRBV19 and TRBJ2-7; the D gene is possibly TRBD1 (5 bases). The CDR3 is 16 residues long. The V end lost 6 bases, the J end lost 6 bases, and 24 bases lay between the germline ends. Germline CDR1 is LNHDA and CDR2 is SQIVND (reference sequence). CDR3 coding DNA: TGTGCCAGTAGCCCTGGCCAGGTAGGACAACGCGGCGAGCAGTACTTC. It yields the protein CASSPGQVGQRGEQYF.

The rearrangement uses TRBV2 and TRBJ2-2; D remains ambiguous. There are 11 residues in the CDR3. Germline loops: CDR1 SNHLY, CDR2 FYNNEI. Trimming left V 6 bases short and J 7 bases short, with 6 bases between. For the CDR3, the DNA is TGTGCCAGCAGGTACAGCGGGGAGCTGTTTTTT. It is translated as CASRYSGELFF. Drawing the rest from reference TRBV2 and TRBJ2-2, the complete variable domain is EPEVTQTPSHQVTQMGQEVILRCVPISNHLYFYWYRQILGQKVEFLVSFYNNEISEKSEIFDDQFSVERPDGSNFTLKIRSTKLEDSAMYFCASRYSGELFFGEGSRLTVL.

This chain connects TRBV19 to TRBJ1-5, with TRBD1 as a possible D gene (5 bases). Trimming shortened V by 1 base and J by 4 bases, and 14 bases separated the two germline ends. Germline CDR1 reads LNHDA; CDR2 reads SQIVND (reference sequence). The length of the CDR3 is 16 residues. CDR3 coding DNA: TGTGCCAGTAGTATAGCGGGGGGACGGGAGAATCAGCCCCAGCATTTT. It yields the protein CASSIAGGRENQPQHF.

V usage is TRBV11-2 and J usage is TRBJ2-1, with 10 bases matching TRBD2. The CDR3 spans 17 residues. Trimming took 4 bases from V and 0 from J; bases not matched to a gene: 6. Germline V lookup: CDR1 SGHAT, CDR2 FQNNGV. The CDR3: CASSSPLAGASYNEQFF. Written as DNA, the CDR3 is TGTGCCAGCAGCTCTCCCCTAGCGGGAGCCTCCTACAATGAGCAGTTCTTC.

The rearrangement joins TRBV3-1 (or the pseudogene TRBV3-2) to TRBJ2-7; no definite D call. V lost 1 base to trimming and J lost 6 bases, with 4 bases between them. CDR3 length equals 11 residues. CDR1 and CDR2 (germline): LGHDT, YNNKEL (reference sequence). The CDR3 nucleotides are TGTGCCAGCAGCCAAGTCGGCGAGCAGTACTTC. Translation gives CASSQVGEQYF.

The gene calls are TRBV5-5 and TRBJ2-1, with TRBD2 identical over 9 bases. The V segment lost 2 bases and the J segment 0 bases; nucleotides outside the gene matches: 0. Germline V gives CDR1 SGHKS, CDR2 YYEKEE (reference sequence). The CDR3 sequence is 15 residues long. This CDR3 is CASSLLAGSYNEQFF. The CDR3 DNA is TGTGCCAGCAGCTTACTAGCGGGCTCCTACAATGAGCAGTTCTTC. Using reference TRBV5-5 and TRBJ2-1 for the parts outside the CDR3, the full variable domain is DAGVTQSPTHLIKTRGQQVTLRCSPISGHKSVSWYQQVLGQGPQFIFQYYEKEERGRGNFPDRFSARQFPNYSSELNVNALLLGDSALYLCASSLLAGSYNEQFFGPGTRLTVL.

The rearrangement joins TRBV7-3 to TRBJ2-1, with 10 bases lining up with TRBD2. V lost 2 bases, J lost 1 base, and 8 bases stayed unmatched. The germline CDR1 and CDR2 sequences are SGHTA and FQGTGA. This CDR3 is built from 18 residues. The CDR3 nucleotides are TGTGCCAGCAGCTTACAGGCTAGCGGGAGTGGGTCCTACAATGAGCAGTTCTTC. Translating gives CASSLQASGSGSYNEQFF.

This clone came up a few times. Mismatch with germline at one junction end may stem from a read error. The chain is built from TRBV7-2 and TRBJ2-1; weak D call: TRBD1 (5 bases). This CDR3 has 16 amino acids. From germline, CDR1 is SGHTA and CDR2 FQGNSA. CDR3 nucleotides: TGTGCCAGCAGCGTAGCCTCGCAGGGCGGCTACAATGAGCAGTTCTTC. Translation gives CASSVASQGGYNEQFF. Based on the CDR3 plus reference TRBV7-2 and TRBJ2-1, the full variable domain is GAGVSQSPSNKVTEKGKDVELRCDPISGHTALYWYRQSLGQGLEFLIYFQGNSAPDKSGLPSDRFSAERTGGSVSTLTIQRTQQEDSAVYLCASSVASQGGYNEQFFGPGTRLTVL.

This clone appeared once. This chain connects TRBV19 to TRBJ1-5; D is possibly TRBD1 (5 bases). The V end lost 5 bases, the J end lost 4 bases, and 24 bases lay between the germline ends. CDR1 LNHDA and CDR2 SQIVND come from the germline V gene (reference sequence). The length of the CDR3 is 18 residues. The CDR3 DNA is TGTGCCAGTAGTTCACACCGGCAAGGGGCCCTAACGAATCAGCCCCAGCATTTT. It translates to CASSSHRQGALTNQPQHF.

Comments on this clone: Mismatch with germline at one junction end may stem from a read error. Other DNA sequences in the same sample also yield this CDR3. The CDR3 loop reads CASSLEGSSYNEQFF. CDR3 nucleotide sequence: TGTGCCAGCAGTTTGGAGGGGAGCTCCTACAATGAGCAATTCTTC. The rearrangement links TRBV27 to TRBJ2-1; tentatively, D is TRBD2 (6 bases). This CDR3 is 15 amino acids long. The germline V gene has CDR1 MNHEY and CDR2 SMNVEV (reference sequence).

This sequence joins TRBV6-2 or TRBV6-3 and TRBJ2-5, with 7 bases that match TRBD1. The junction had 3 bases not matched to a gene; V was cut back by 0 bases and J by 2 bases. CDR3 length: 15 residues. Germline V gene data show CDR1 as MNHEY and CDR2 as SVGEGT. The CDR3 DNA is TGTGCCAGCAGTTACTCGTCGGGACAGCAAGAGACCCAGTACTTC. This encodes CASSYSSGQQETQYF.

This clone was detected only once. This chain joins TRBV7-9 and TRBJ1-2; the D is unclear. CDR3 length: 19 amino acids. Trimming stripped 3 bases from V and 2 bases from J, with 25 bases between. Germline V gives CDR1 SEHNR, CDR2 FQNEAQ (reference sequence). CDR3 in DNA: TGTGCCAGCAGCTTCCCCGTTGTAGGTGACGATAAACTAAACTATGGCTACACCTTC. It codes for CASSFPVVGDDKLNYGYTF.

This clone was picked up one time. This chain's CDR3 is CASSLGQGINEKLFF. The CDR3 DNA is TGTGCCAGCTCACTCGGGCAGGGGATTAATGAAAAACTGTTTTTT. V is TRBV18 and J is TRBJ1-4, with TRBD1 as a possible D gene (6 bases). The V gene lost 4 bases and the J gene lost 4 bases, with 13 bases spanning the gap. CDR1 and CDR2 (germline): KGHSH, LQKENI. The CDR3 contains 15 residues.

Of note for this clone: A read error may produce the germline difference seen at one junction end. The chain is built from TRBV7-8 and TRBJ2-1, with 7 bases lining up with TRBD2. The length of the CDR3 is 13 residues. In germline, CDR1 is SGHVS, CDR2 FQNEAQ. Here the CDR3 reads CASSSRDYDEQFF. DNA of the CDR3: TGTGCCAGCAGCTCCCGGGACTACGATGAGCAGTTCTTC.

This clone showed up just once. The rearrangement uses TRBV10-3 and TRBJ2-1; 10 nucleotides align to TRBD1. The J segment lost 8 bases and the V segment lost 4 bases, leaving 17 bases of the junction unmatched. Germline CDR1 ENHRY, CDR2 SYGVKD. The CDR3 has 18 residues. CDR3 in DNA: TGTGCCATCAGTGGGTTCACTCCGGGACAGGGGAATGTTTATGAGCAGTTCTTC. Its protein product is CAISGFTPGQGNVYEQFF.

V and J are TRBV27 and TRBJ2-3; 9 bases map to TRBD2. The CDR3 consists of 16 residues. With 4 bases clipped from V and 1 base from J, the junction kept 6 bases outside the gene matches. Germline lookup yields CDR1 MNHEY and CDR2 SMNVEV (reference sequence). The CDR3 region is CASSSHRLAGTDTQYF. The CDR3 DNA sequence: TGTGCCAGCAGTTCCCACCGACTAGCGGGCACAGATACGCAGTATTTT.

The chain recombines TRBV28 with TRBJ2-5, with D possibly being TRBD2 (6 bases). Germline lookup yields CDR1 MDHEN and CDR2 SYDVKM. The CDR3 is 14 residues long. The germline V and J ends were trimmed by 6 bases and 1 base, with 12 bases remaining between them. CDR3 nucleotides: TGTGCCAGCAGGTCGGGACTGTTCCAAGAGACCCAGTACTTC. This gives the protein CASRSGLFQETQYF.

This clone was seen a single time. CDR3 sequence: CASSLVRFSEQYF. The CDR3 DNA sequence: TGTGCCAGCAGTTTGGTCAGATTCAGCGAGCAGTACTTC. The rearrangement joins TRBV27 to TRBJ2-7; D not certain. Trimming left V 3 bases short and J 6 bases short, with 12 bases between. The CDR3 has 13 residues. Germline values: CDR1 MNHEY, CDR2 SMNVEV (reference sequence).

The chain has TRBV6-6 and TRBJ1-1, with D maybe TRBD1 (5 bases). V gave up 7 bases and J gave up 8 bases, with 14 bases separating them. CDR1 is MNHNY and CDR2 is SVGAGI in the germline V gene (reference sequence). This CDR3 has 12 amino acids. The CDR3 nucleotides are TGTGCCAGCACGTACCAGGGTGACGAAGCTTTCTTT. This gives the protein CASTYQGDEAFF.

This sequence joins TRBV9 and TRBJ2-6; possible D gene TRBD2, 6 bases. The CDR3 totals 18 residues. Germline V gene data show CDR1 as SGDLS and CDR2 as YYNGEE. Trimming left V 0 bases short and J 0 bases short, with 13 bases between. The CDR3 spells CASSVGGTLGSGANVLTF. CDR3 in DNA: TGTGCCAGCAGCGTAGGGGGGACTCTAGGCTCTGGGGCCAACGTCCTGACTTTC.

The chain carries TRBV11-1 and TRBJ2-7; the D gene is possibly TRBD2 (6 bases). The CDR3 contains 15 residues. Trimming pared 3 bases from V and 4 bases from J, leaving 16 bases between. Germline CDR1 is SGHAT and CDR2 is FQDESV (reference sequence). The CDR3 bases are TGTGCCAGCAGCTTTAGCGGAAGCCCCCTATACGAGCAGTACTTC. Protein product: CASSFSGSPLYEQYF.

By proportion, this clone is medium-sized. Other DNA sequences from this sample encode an identical CDR3 as well. The chain combines TRBV7-8 with TRBJ2-7; 10 positions agree with TRBD1. The CDR3 is 14 residues long. Per germline, CDR1 SGHVS and CDR2 FQNEAQ. The V segment lost 5 bases and the J segment 4 bases; nucleotides outside the gene matches: 5. CDR3 bases: TGTGCCAGCAGCGTGGGACAGGGGAATTACGAGCAGTACTTC. This encodes CASSVGQGNYEQYF. Full variable domain (missing parts from reference TRBV7-8 and TRBJ2-7): GAGVSQSPRYKVAKRGQDVALRCDPISGHVSLFWYQQALGQGPEFLTYFQNEAQLDKSGLPSDRFFAERPEGSVSTLKIQRTQQEDSAVYLCASSVGQGNYEQYFGPGTRLTVT.

This clone turned up a few times. CDR3 amino acids: CASSPPQYSGRAHEQFF. CDR3 in DNA: TGTGCCAGCAGTCCACCCCAGTATAGCGGGAGGGCTCATGAGCAGTTCTTC. The V call is TRBV27, the J call TRBJ2-1; 11 bases are shared with TRBD2. From germline, CDR1 is MNHEY and CDR2 SMNVEV (reference sequence). V trimming: 5 bases; J trimming: 8 bases; junction bases outside the gene matches: 14. This CDR3 is built from 17 residues.

This chain uses TRBV11-2 with TRBJ2-7; 11 nucleotides align to TRBD2. The CDR3 has 13 residues. The V gene's germline CDR1 is SGHAT and CDR2 FQNNGV. The trim removed 8 bases at V and 2 bases at J, leaving 2 bases unmatched. CDR3 amino acids: CASELAGAYEQYF. The CDR3 nucleotides are TGTGCCAGCGAACTAGCGGGAGCCTACGAGCAGTACTTC.